These 17 T cell receptor beta chains were all obtained from the same sample, sequenced in a study of T-cell reconstitution after alpha-beta-depleted transplantation in children (dated by TCRdb to the mid-2010s). The protocol used for the library was PCR. The listed sequencing device is Illumina HiSeq 2500. To normalize quantification of the TCRbeta repertoire, the TCR libraries were built with molecular barcoding that relied on unique molecular identifiers. TCRdb applied fastp at Q25 and MiXCR to the public reads, then kept only in-frame beta chains. Merged by CDR3 protein, the rows form single entries marked with the most common genes and DNA. Recorded for this sample are about 400,000 distinct CDR3 sequences; roughly 20% of them occurred a single time. The ten most abundant clones make up approximately 3.9% of the sample. The specimen comprised PBMCs from the stem cell graft donor, sampled from the stem cell graft. All receptors come from a human donor who donated a stem cell graft to a child with acute myeloid leukemia.

This clonotype was found a few times. The chain links TRBV12-3 or TRBV12-4 to TRBJ1-5; D is unresolved. The V gene lost 3 bases and the J gene lost 0 bases, with 6 bases spanning the gap. This CDR3 has 14 residues. The CDR3 loop reads CASSFKGSNQPQHF. The CDR3 coding sequence is TGTGCCAGCAGTTTCAAAGGTAGCAATCAGCCCCAGCATTTT.

V and J are TRBV11-2 and TRBJ1-4, with D possibly being TRBD1 (5 bases). CDR1 and CDR2 (germline): SGHAT, FQNNGV. Trimming took 2 bases from V and 7 from J, leaving 8 bases between them. The CDR3 has 13 residues. CDR3 sequence (DNA): TGTGCCAGCAGCTTAAGGGGTTTTGAAAAACTGTTTTTT. It codes for CASSLRGFEKLFF.

V gene TRBV28 combines with J gene TRBJ1-5; D unresolved. The germline V gene encodes CDR1 MDHEN and CDR2 SYDVKM. The V and J ends lost 4 bases and 6 bases respectively, with 13 bases between them. This CDR3 comprises 14 residues. CDR3 sequence (DNA): TGTGCCAGCAGTTCCCCTCGGGCAACTCAGCCCCAGCATTTT. Residues: CASSSPRATQPQHF.

This rearrangement joins TRBV12-3 or TRBV12-4 to TRBJ1-2, with D maybe TRBD1 (6 bases). The V and J ends lost 7 bases and 0 bases respectively, with 18 bases between them. This CDR3 has 16 amino acids. CDR3 amino acids: CASTLVGGPANYGYTF. CDR3 coding DNA: TGTGCCAGCACCCTTGTGGGGGGCCCGGCTAACTATGGCTACACCTTC.

This clonotype was counted between two and nine times. The chain links TRBV4-1 to TRBJ1-2; 9 nucleotides align to TRBD1. This CDR3 is built from 14 residues. The junction had 1 base not matched to a gene; V was cut back by 1 base and J by 4 bases. The V gene's germline CDR1 is MGHRA and CDR2 YSYEKL. DNA of the CDR3: TGCGCCAGCAGCCAAGGACAGGGGGTCTATGGCTACACCTTC. Amino acid sequence: CASSQGQGVYGYTF.

CDR3 nucleotide sequence: TGCAGTGCTAGTCGGGGCCAGGGGGCTAATGAGCAGTTCTTC. Translation: CSASRGQGANEQFF. The V gene is TRBV20-1, the J gene TRBJ2-1; 8 positions match TRBD1. The CDR3 runs to 14 residues. The V gene end was trimmed by 3 bases and the J gene end by 7 bases; junction bases not matched to a gene: 8. The germline V gene has CDR1 DFQATT and CDR2 SNEGSKA (reference sequence).

The chain is built from TRBV3-1 and TRBJ2-7; D is unresolved. The length of the CDR3 is 12 residues. The V and J ends lost 2 bases and 1 base respectively, with 3 bases between them. In germline, CDR1 is LGHDT, CDR2 YNNKEL (reference sequence). CDR3 in DNA: TGTGCCAGCAGCCAATTATCCTACGAGCAGTACTTC. This codes for CASSQLSYEQYF.

The V and J genes are TRBV7-8 and TRBJ2-7; 8 bases are shared with TRBD2. J was trimmed by 6 bases and V by 5 bases; bases with no gene match: 15. The CDR3 totals 16 residues. Germline assignment: CDR1 SGHVS and CDR2 FQNEAQ. The chain's CDR3 is CASSTGGGMGIGEQYF. The CDR3 DNA reads TGTGCCAGCAGCACGGGAGGGGGAATGGGGATCGGCGAGCAGTACTTC.

In DNA form, the CDR3 reads TGTGCCAGCAGCCAGGAGAATTCGGGGGCTTTCTTT. Amino acid sequence: CASSQENSGAFF. This sequence joins TRBV4-2 and TRBJ1-1, with D uncertain. This CDR3 contains 12 residues. CDR1 and CDR2 from the germline V gene are LGHNA and YNFKEQ. Trimming left V 3 bases short and J 11 bases short, with 13 bases between.

This clonotype is a singleton in its sample. The rearrangement links TRBV20-1 to TRBJ1-4; D gene ambiguous. The CDR3 is 13 residues long. The V gene lost 5 bases and the J gene lost 6 bases, with 13 bases spanning the gap. Germline CDR1 reads DFQATT; CDR2 reads SNEGSKA (reference sequence). The CDR3 spells CSAPDGRDEKLFF. The CDR3 coding sequence is TGCAGTGCTCCCGACGGGAGAGATGAAAAACTGTTTTTT.

The chain joins TRBV12-3 or TRBV12-4 to TRBJ2-2, with D maybe TRBD1 (5 bases). Deletions cut 3 bases from V and 4 bases from J, with 18 bases between. This CDR3 has 17 amino acids. This CDR3 is CASSFSTAGRFTGELFF. DNA for the CDR3: TGTGCCAGCAGTTTCAGCACGGCAGGGCGGTTCACCGGGGAGCTGTTTTTT.

This clonotype was seen repeatedly, ten times or more. The V gene is TRBV28, the J gene TRBJ2-7; D unclear. Germline-derived CDR1 and CDR2 are MDHEN and SYDVKM. The CDR3 has 13 amino acids. The V end lost 10 bases, the J end lost 0 bases, and 13 bases lay between the germline ends. Written as DNA, the CDR3 is TGTGCCACTGATACACCAGTCTCCTACGAGCAGTACTTC. Its translation is CATDTPVSYEQYF.

The chain's CDR3 is CASSKVAGAYRTQYF. The CDR3 DNA reads as TGTGCCAGCAGCAAGGTAGCGGGAGCATATCGTACGCAGTATTTT. This chain joins TRBV11-2 and TRBJ2-3, with 9 bases identical to TRBD2. J gave up 8 bases and V 5 bases, and 11 bases lay outside the gene matches. The CDR3 consists of 15 residues. Germline V gene data show CDR1 as SGHAT and CDR2 as FQNNGV.

This clonotype has only a few counts. The rearrangement uses TRBV4-1 and TRBJ2-7, with TRBD2 identical over 10 bases. This CDR3 contains 16 residues. Germline CDR1 MGHRA, CDR2 YSYEKL. V lost 2 bases to trimming and J lost 3 bases; unmatched junction nucleotides: 7. The CDR3 loop is CASSQRVGLADYEQYF. In DNA, the CDR3 is TGCGCCAGCAGCCAAAGGGTAGGACTAGCGGACTACGAGCAGTACTTC.

This clonotype showed up just a few times. The chain combines TRBV29-1 with TRBJ2-7; 12 nucleotides agree with TRBD2. The CDR3 is 16 residues long. Unmatched junction bases numbered 6, after V lost 3 bases and J lost 0 bases. In germline, CDR1 is SQVTM, CDR2 ANQGSEA. CDR3 loop: CSVELAGGPSSYEQYF. In DNA, the CDR3 is TGCAGCGTTGAGCTAGCGGGAGGGCCGAGCTCCTACGAGCAGTACTTC.

This clonotype was detected a few times. The genes are TRBV12-3 or TRBV12-4 and TRBJ1-2; 9 bases line up with TRBD1. The CDR3 is made up of 12 amino acids. J gave up 8 bases and V 6 bases, and 4 bases lay outside the gene matches. The CDR3 here is CASRPTGGGYTF. CDR3 DNA: TGTGCCAGCAGACCGACAGGGGGAGGCTACACCTTC.

This clonotype was counted at least ten times. The chain couples TRBV20-1 to TRBJ2-7; 14 bases line up with TRBD2. Germline CDR1 DFQATT, CDR2 SNEGSKA (reference sequence). With 6 bases clipped from V and 4 bases from J, the junction kept 2 bases outside the gene matches. The CDR3 consists of 13 residues. The CDR3 here is CSARTSGRYEQYF. As DNA, the CDR3 is TGCAGTGCGAGGACTAGCGGGAGGTACGAGCAGTACTTC.